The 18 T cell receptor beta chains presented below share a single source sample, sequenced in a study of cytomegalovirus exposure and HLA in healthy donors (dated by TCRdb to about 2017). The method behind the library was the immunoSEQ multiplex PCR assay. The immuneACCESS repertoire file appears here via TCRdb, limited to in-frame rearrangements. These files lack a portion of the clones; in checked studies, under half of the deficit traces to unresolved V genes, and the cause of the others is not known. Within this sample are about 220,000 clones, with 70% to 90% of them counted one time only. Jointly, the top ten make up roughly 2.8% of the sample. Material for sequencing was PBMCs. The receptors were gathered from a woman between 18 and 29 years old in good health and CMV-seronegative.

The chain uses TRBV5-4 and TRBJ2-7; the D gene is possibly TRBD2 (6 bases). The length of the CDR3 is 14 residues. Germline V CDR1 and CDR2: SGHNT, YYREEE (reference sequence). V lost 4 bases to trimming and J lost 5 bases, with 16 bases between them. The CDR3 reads CASSVPGDPHEQYF. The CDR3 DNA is TGTGCCAGCAGCGTACCGGGAGACCCCCACGAGCAGTACTTC.

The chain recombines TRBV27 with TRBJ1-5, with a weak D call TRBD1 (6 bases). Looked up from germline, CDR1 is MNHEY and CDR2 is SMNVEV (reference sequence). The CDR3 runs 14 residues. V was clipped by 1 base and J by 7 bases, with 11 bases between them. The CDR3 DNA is TGTGCCAGCAGTTTATTGGGTGGGGGCCAGCCCCAGCATTTT. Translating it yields CASSLLGGGQPQHF.

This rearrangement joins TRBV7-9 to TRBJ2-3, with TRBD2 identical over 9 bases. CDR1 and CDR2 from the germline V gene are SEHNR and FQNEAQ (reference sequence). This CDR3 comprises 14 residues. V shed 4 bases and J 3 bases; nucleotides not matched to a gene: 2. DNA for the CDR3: TGTGCCAGCAGCTCCAGCGGGAGGACAGATACGCAGTATTTT. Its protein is CASSSSGRTDTQYF.

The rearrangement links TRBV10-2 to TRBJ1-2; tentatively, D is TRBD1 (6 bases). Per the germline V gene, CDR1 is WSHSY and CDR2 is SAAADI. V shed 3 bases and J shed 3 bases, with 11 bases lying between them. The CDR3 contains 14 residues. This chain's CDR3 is CASSDRGRDYGYTF. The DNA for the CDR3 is TGCGCCAGCAGTGACAGGGGAAGGGACTATGGCTACACCTTC.

CDR3 bases: TGTGCCAGCAGCGCGTCGGGACTAGCGGGCACAGATACGCAGTATTTT. This sequence encodes CASSASGLAGTDTQYF. The chain joins TRBV9 to TRBJ2-3, with 11 bases that match TRBD2. The V and J ends lost 3 bases and 1 base, in that order; junction bases with no gene match: 4. CDR3 length: 16 amino acids. CDR1 is SGDLS and CDR2 is YYNGEE in the germline V gene.

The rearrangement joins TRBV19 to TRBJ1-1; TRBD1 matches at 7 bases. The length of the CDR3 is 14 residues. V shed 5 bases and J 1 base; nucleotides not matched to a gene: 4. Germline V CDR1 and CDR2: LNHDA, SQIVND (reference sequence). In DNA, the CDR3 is TGTGCCAGTAGTCGACAGGGCCCGAACACTGAAGCTTTCTTT. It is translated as CASSRQGPNTEAFF.

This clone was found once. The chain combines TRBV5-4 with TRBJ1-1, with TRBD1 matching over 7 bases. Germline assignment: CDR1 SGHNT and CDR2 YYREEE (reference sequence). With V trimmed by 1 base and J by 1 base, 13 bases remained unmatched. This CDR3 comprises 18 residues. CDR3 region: CASSLSAGGALRNTEAFF. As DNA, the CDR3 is TGTGCCAGCAGCTTGAGCGCAGGGGGAGCCCTCAGGAACACTGAAGCTTTCTTT.

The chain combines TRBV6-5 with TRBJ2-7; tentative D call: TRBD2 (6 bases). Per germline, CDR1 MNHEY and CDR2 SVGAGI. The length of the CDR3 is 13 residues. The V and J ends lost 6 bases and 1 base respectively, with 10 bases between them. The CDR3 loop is CASSFGGSYEQYF. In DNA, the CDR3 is TGTGCCAGCAGCTTCGGGGGTTCCTACGAGCAGTACTTC.

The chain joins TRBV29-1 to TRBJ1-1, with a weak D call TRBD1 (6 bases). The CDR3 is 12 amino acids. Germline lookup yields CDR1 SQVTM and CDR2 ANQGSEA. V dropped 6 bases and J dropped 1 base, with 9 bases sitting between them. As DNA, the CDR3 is TGCAGCGTCAAAGGGGGGAACACTGAAGCTTTCTTT. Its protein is CSVKGGNTEAFF.

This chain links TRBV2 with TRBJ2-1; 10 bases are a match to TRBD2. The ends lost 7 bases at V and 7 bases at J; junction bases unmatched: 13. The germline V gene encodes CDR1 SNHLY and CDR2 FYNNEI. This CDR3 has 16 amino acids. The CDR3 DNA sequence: TGTGCCAGCAAGACTATAGCGGGAGGCCGGGGAAATGAGCAGTTCTTC. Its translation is CASKTIAGGRGNEQFF.

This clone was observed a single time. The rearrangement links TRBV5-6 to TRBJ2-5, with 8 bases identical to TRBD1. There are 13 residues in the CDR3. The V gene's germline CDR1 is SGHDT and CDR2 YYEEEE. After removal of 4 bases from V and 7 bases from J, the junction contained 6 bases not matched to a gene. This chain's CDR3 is CASSLPGTGTQYF. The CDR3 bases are TGTGCCAGCAGCCTTCCCGGGACAGGGACCCAGTACTTC.

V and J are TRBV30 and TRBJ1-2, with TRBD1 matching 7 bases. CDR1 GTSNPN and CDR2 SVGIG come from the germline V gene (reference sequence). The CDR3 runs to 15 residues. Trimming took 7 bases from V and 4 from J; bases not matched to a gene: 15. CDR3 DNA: TGTGCCTTGGAGTATTGCGGAAAGGGGGCCTATGGCTACACCTTC. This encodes CALEYCGKGAYGYTF. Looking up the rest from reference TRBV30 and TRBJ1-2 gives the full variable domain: SQTIHQWPATLVQPVGSPLSLECTVEGTSNPNLYWYRQAAGRGLQLLFYSVGIGQISSEVPQNLSASRPQDRQFILSSKKLLLSDSGFYLCALEYCGKGAYGYTFGSGTRLTVV.

This CDR3 is CASSQDLRVGSGRDPDTQYF. In DNA, the CDR3 is TGTGCCAGCAGCCAAGATTTGAGGGTCGGGAGCGGGAGGGACCCAGATACGCAGTATTTT. The rearrangement uses TRBV4-2 and TRBJ2-3, with 10 bases matching TRBD2. The CDR3 extends over 20 amino acids. Germline V lookup: CDR1 LGHNA, CDR2 YNFKEQ. V gave up 0 bases and J gave up 4 bases; unmatched junction bases: 16.

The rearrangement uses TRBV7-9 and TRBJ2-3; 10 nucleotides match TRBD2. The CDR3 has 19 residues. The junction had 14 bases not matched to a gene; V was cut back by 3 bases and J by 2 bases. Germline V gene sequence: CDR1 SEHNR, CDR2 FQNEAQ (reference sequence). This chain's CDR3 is CASSFQLAGRRPYTDTQYF. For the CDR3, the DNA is TGTGCCAGCAGCTTCCAACTAGCGGGAAGACGTCCTTACACAGATACGCAGTATTTT.

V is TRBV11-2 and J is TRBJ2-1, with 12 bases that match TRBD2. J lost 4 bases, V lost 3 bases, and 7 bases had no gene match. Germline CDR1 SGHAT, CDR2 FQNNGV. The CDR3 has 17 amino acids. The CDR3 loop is CASSFQPGTSGYNEQFF. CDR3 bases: TGTGCCAGCAGCTTCCAACCCGGGACTAGCGGGTACAATGAGCAGTTCTTC. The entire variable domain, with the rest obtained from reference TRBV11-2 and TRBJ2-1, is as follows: EAGVAQSPRYKIIEKRQSVAFWCNPISGHATLYWYQQILGQGPKLLIQFQNNGVVDDSQLPKDRFSAERLKGVDSTLKIQPAKLEDSAVYLCASSFQPGTSGYNEQFFGPGTRLTVL.

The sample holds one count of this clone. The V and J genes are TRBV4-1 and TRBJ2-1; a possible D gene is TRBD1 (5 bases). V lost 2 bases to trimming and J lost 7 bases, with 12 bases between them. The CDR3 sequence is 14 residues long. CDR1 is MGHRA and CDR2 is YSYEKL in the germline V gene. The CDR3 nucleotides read TGCGCCAGCAGCCAACCCGGCAGGGCAAATGAGCAGTTCTTC. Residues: CASSQPGRANEQFF.

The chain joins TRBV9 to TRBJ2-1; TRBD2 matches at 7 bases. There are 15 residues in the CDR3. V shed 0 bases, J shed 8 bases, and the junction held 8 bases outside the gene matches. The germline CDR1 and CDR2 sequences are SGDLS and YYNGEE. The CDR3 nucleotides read TGTGCCAGCAGCGTAGGCGGGAGTAGTGGGCATGAGCAGTTCTTC. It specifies CASSVGGSSGHEQFF.

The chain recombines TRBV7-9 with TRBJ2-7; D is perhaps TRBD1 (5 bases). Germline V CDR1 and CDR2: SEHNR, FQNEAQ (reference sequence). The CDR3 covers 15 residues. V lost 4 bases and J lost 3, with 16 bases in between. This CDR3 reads CASSSKGEPIYEQYF. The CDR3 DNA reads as TGTGCCAGCAGCTCTAAAGGGGAACCGATCTACGAGCAGTACTTC.